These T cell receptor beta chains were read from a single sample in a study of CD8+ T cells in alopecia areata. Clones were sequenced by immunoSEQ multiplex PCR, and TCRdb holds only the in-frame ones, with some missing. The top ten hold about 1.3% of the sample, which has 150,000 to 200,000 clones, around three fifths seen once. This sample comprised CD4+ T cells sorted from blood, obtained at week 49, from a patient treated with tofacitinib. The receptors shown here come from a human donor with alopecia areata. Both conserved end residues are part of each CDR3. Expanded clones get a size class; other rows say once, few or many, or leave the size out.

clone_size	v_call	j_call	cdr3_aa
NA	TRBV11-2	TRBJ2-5	CASSVDRGRETQYF
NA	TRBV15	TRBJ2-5	CATSRDRGRPDSETQYF
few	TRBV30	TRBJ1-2	CAWSVQVSDGYTF
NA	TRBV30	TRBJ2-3	CAWSPDFMNTDTQYF
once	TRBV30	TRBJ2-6	CAWERGRLSGANVLTF
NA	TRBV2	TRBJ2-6	CASSGANVLTF
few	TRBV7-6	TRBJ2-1	CARGVHLEQFF
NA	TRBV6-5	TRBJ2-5	CASSTGLETQYF
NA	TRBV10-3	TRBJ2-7	CAISEPDGVLEQYF
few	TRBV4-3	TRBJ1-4	CASSQGLGQEKLFF
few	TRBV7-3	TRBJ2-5	CASSLAGGETQYF
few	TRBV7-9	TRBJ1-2	CASGETGKTDGYTF
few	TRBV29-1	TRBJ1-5	CSVEDGNQPQHF
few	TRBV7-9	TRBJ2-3	CASSLASRTDTQYF
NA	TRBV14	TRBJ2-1	CASSQDSRSGDEQFF
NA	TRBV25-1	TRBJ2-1	CASSRRGSGNEQFF
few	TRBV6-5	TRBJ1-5	CASSFLKGWQPQHF
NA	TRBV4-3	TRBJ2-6	CASSQERGVTGANVLTF
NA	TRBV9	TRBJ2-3	CASSRVGSDHTDTQYF
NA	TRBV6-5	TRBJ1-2	CASSYSRVNYGYTF
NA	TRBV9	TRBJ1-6	CASSDRGQRDSPLHF
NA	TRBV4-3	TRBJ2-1	CASSQENSRREQFF
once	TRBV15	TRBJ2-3	CATSRGERGGDTQYF
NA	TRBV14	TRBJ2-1	CASRESGGPPSNEQFF
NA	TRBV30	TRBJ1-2	CAWNLGAGGYTF
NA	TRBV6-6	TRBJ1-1	CASTTQWEYTEAFF
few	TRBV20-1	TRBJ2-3	CSASTADTQYF
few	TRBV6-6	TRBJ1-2	CASRTGTGDGYTF
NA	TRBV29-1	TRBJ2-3	CSGGVRGSTDTQYF
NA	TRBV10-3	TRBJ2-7	CAISEADRDKAHF
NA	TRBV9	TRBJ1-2	CASSVAGFRHYGYTF
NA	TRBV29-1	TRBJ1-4	CSVGQGRANEKLFF
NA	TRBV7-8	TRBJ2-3	CASSYGTVPTDTQYF
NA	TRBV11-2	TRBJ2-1	CASSLEGLTYNEQFF
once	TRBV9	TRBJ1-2	CASSVHQSLTGNGYTF
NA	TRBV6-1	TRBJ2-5	CASSEVVSRTGEAQYF
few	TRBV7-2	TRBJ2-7	CASSSTGGPYEQYF
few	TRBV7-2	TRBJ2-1	CAAARRGGYNEQFF
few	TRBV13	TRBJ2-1	CASNRRGIRVGEQFF
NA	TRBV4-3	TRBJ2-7	CASSQGPGDYEQYF